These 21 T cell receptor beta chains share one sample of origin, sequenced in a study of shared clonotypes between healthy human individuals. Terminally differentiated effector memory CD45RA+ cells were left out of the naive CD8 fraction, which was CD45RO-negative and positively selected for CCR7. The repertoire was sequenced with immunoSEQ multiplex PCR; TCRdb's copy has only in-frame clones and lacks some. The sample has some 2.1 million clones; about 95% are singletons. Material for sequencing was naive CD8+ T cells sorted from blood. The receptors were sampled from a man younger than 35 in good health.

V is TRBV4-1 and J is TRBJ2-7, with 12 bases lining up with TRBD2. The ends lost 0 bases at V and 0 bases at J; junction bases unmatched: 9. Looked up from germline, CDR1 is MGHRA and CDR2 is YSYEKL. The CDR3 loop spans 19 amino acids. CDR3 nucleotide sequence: TGCGCCAGCAGCCAAGAGGTGACTAGCGGGGGCCTTTACTCCTACGAGCAGTACTTC. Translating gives CASSQEVTSGGLYSYEQYF.

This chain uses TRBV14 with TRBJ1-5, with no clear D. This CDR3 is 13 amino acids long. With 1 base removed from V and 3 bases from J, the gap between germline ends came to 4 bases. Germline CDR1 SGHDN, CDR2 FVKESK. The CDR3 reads CASSQGPNQPQHF. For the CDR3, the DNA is TGTGCCAGCAGCCAAGGTCCCAATCAGCCCCAGCATTTT.

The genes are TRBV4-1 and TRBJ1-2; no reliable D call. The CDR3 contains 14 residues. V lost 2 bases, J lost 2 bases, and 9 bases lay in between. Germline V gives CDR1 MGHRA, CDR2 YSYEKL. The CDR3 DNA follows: TGCGCCAGCAGCCAACTCGACGGAAACTATGGCTACACCTTC. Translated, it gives CASSQLDGNYGYTF.

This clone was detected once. Written as DNA, the CDR3 is TGTGCCAGCAGTGATATCGGGCAGGGCTTAACCGGGGAGCTGTTTTTT. Protein sequence: CASSDIGQGLTGELFF. The chain couples TRBV6-1 to TRBJ2-2, with D perhaps TRBD1 (5 bases). V was clipped by 3 bases and J by 5 bases, with 16 bases between them. Germline V gives CDR1 MNHNS, CDR2 SASEGT. CDR3 length equals 16 residues.

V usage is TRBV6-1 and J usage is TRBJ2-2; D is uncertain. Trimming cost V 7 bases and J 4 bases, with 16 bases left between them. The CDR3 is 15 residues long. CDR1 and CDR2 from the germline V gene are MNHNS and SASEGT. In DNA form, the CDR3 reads TGTGCCAGCACCGTATTAAGTCCTGGCACCGGGGAGCTGTTTTTT. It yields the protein CASTVLSPGTGELFF.

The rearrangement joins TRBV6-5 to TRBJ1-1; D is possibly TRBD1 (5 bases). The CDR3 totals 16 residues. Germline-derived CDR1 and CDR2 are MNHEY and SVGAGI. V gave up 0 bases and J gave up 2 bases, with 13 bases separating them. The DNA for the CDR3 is TGTGCCAGCAGTTACTCAGGGGTAGCGGGTAACACTGAAGCTTTCTTT. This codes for CASSYSGVAGNTEAFF.

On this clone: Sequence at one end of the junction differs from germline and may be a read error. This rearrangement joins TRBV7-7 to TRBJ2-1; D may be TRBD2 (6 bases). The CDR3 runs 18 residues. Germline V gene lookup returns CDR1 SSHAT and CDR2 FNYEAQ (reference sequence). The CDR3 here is CASSQRRSGSVDSNEQFF. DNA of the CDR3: TGTGCTAGCAGCCAAAGACGTAGCGGCTCCGTTGATTCAAATGAGCAGTTCTTC.

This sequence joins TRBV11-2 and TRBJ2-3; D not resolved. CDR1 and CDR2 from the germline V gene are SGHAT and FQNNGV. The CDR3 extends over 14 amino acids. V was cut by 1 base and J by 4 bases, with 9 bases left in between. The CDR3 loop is CASSLVRVSDTQYF. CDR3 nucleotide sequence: TGTGCCAGCAGCTTAGTCCGGGTCTCAGATACGCAGTATTTT.

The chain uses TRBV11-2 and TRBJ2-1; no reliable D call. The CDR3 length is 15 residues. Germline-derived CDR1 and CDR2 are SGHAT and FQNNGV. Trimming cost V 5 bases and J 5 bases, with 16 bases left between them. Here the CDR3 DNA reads TGTGCCAGCAGCCCCTTACATGGGGTTAACAATGAGCAGTTCTTC. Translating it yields CASSPLHGVNNEQFF.

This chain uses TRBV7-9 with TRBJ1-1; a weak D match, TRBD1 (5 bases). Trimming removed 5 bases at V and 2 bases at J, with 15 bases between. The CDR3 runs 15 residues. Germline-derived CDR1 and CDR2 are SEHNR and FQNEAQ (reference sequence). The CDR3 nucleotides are TGTGCCAGCAGCCCCGAAGGTGGGGGAAACACTGAAGCTTTCTTT. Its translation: CASSPEGGGNTEAFF.

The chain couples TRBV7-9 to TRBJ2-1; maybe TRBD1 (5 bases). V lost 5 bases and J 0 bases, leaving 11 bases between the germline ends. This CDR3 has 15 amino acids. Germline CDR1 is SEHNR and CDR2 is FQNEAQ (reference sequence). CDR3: CASSPRQSSYNEQFF. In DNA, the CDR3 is TGTGCCAGCAGCCCCCGACAGAGCTCCTACAATGAGCAGTTCTTC.

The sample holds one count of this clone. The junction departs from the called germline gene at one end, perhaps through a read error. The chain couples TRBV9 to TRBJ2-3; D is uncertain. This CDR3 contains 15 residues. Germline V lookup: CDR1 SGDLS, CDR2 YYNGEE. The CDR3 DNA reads TGTGCCGGCAGCGTAGATCCGGTAGGCACAGATACGCAGTATTTT. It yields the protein CAGSVDPVGTDTQYF. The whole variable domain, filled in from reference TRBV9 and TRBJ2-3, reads DSGVTQTPKHLITATGQRVTLRCSPRSGDLSVYWYQQSLDQGLQFLIQYYNGEERAKGNILERFSAQQFPDLHSELNLSSLELGDSALYFCAGSVDPVGTDTQYFGPGTRLTVL.

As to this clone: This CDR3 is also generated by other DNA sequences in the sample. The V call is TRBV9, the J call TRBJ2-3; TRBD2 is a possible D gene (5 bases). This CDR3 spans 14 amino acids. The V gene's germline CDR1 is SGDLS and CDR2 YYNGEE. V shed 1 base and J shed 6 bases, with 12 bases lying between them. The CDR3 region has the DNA TGTGCCAGCAGCGTATCCGGGAAATTGGATACGCAGTATTTT. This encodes CASSVSGKLDTQYF.

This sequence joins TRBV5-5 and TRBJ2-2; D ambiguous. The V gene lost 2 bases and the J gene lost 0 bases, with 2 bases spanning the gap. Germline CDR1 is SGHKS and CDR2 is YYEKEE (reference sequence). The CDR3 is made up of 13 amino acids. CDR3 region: CASSFANTGELFF. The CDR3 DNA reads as TGTGCCAGCAGCTTCGCGAACACCGGGGAGCTGTTTTTT.

CDR3 DNA: TGTGCCAACACCCCCGGGACTAACAATGAGCAGTTCTTC. Translation gives CANTPGTNNEQFF. The chain carries TRBV2 and TRBJ2-1, with 7 bases aligning to TRBD2. Germline V gives CDR1 SNHLY, CDR2 FYNNEI. With V trimmed by 10 bases and J by 5 bases, 8 bases remained unmatched. This CDR3 contains 13 residues. The full variable domain, with the rest looked up from reference TRBV2 and TRBJ2-1, is EPEVTQTPSHQVTQMGQEVILRCVPISNHLYFYWYRQILGQKVEFLVSFYNNEISEKSEIFDDQFSVERPDGSNFTLKIRSTKLEDSAMYFCANTPGTNNEQFFGPGTRLTVL.

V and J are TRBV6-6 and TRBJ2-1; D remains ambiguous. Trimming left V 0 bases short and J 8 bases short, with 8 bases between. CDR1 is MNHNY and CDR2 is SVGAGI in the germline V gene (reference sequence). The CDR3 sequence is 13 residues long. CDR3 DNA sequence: TGTGCCAGCAGTTACTCGGGCTTGGATGAGCAGTTCTTC. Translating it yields CASSYSGLDEQFF.

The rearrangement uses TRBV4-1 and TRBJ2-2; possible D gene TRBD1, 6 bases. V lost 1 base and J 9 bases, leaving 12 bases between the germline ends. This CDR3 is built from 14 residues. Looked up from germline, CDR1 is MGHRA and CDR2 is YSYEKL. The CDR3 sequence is CASSQGQDIRELFF. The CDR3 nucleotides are TGCGCCAGCAGCCAAGGACAGGATATAAGGGAGCTGTTTTTT.

The CDR3 is CASSRGGGPTDTQYF. Here the CDR3 DNA reads TGTGCCAGCTCACGGGGGGGTGGTCCCACAGATACGCAGTATTTT. This rearrangement joins TRBV9 to TRBJ2-3; 8 bases align to TRBD2. Germline-derived CDR1 and CDR2 are SGDLS and YYNGEE. The trim removed 7 bases at V and 2 bases at J, leaving 9 bases unmatched. The CDR3 totals 15 residues.

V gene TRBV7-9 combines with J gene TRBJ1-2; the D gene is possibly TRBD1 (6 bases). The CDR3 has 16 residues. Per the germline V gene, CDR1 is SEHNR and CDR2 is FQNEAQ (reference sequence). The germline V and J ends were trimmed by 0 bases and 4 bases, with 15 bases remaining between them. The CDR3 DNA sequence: TGTGCCAGCAGCTTAGCGTCGGGGGGCCTTCCCTATGGCTACACCTTC. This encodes CASSLASGGLPYGYTF.

The CDR3 DNA reads TGTGCCTGGAGTGTACCCCAGCTCCTGCTAGCGGGACGGGAGCAGTACTTC. Translated: CAWSVPQLLLAGREQYF. The chain employs TRBV30 and TRBJ2-7, with TRBD2 matching 9 bases. Per germline, CDR1 GTSNPN and CDR2 SVGIG (reference sequence). V shed 0 bases, J shed 7 bases, and the junction held 16 bases outside the gene matches. This CDR3 is built from 17 residues.

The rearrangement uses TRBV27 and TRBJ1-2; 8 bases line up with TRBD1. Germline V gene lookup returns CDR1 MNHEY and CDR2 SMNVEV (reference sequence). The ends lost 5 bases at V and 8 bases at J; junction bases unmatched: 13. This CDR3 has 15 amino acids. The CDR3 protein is CASSTNWQGASGYTF. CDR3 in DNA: TGTGCCAGCAGTACCAATTGGCAGGGGGCGTCCGGCTACACCTTC.